The rows below give T cell receptor beta chains drawn from one sample of a study of control samples from healthy donors and cancer patients. TCRdb keeps only in-frame clones here, not all; method: immunoSEQ multiplex PCR. The sample includes tens of thousands of clones, roughly nine tenths of them seen just once. Source material: PBMCs. The receptors stem from a woman aged 45-65 years with colorectal cancer. CDR3s include the opening cysteine and the closing phenylalanine or tryptophan. Fields, in order: J gene, D gene, clone size, V gene, CDR3 protein, CDR3 DNA. A D gene is named only where the DNA matches it firmly. Only some rows state a clone size, as once, few, many or a class for expanded clones.

TRBJ2-2,-,once,TRBV7-9,CASSFAGNTGELFF,TGTGCCAGCAGCTTTGCGGGGAACACCGGGGAGCTGTTTTTT
TRBJ2-3,TRBD2,-,TRBV7-2,CASSLTSGETDTQYF,TGTGCCAGCAGCTTGACTAGCGGGGAAACAGATACGCAGTATTTT
TRBJ1-2,TRBD1,-,TRBV28,CASRQGAQPRGYTF,TGTGCCAGCAGACAGGGGGCACAGCCTCGTGGCTACACCTTC
TRBJ1-4,TRBD1,-,TRBV2,CASKGRQGPNEKLFF,TGTGCCAGCAAAGGCCGACAGGGGCCTAATGAAAAACTGTTTTTT
TRBJ1-2,-,-,TRBV28,CASSSGESNYGYTF,TGTGCCAGCAGTTCAGGGGAATCGAACTATGGCTACACCTTC
TRBJ1-1,-,few,TRBV4-3,CASRGWNTEAFF,TGCGCCAGCAGGGGGTGGAACACTGAAGCTTTCTTT
TRBJ1-2,-,-,TRBV28,CASSGLGADSGYTF,TGTGCCAGCAGTGGCTTAGGTGCGGACTCTGGCTACACCTTC
TRBJ2-5,-,-,TRBV7-7,CASSLARGRRETQYF,TGTGCCAGCAGCTTAGCTAGGGGACGGAGAGAGACCCAGTACTTC
TRBJ1-5,-,-,TRBV5-5,CASSLAGQPQHF,TGTGCCAGCAGCTTGGCCGGACAGCCCCAGCATTTT
TRBJ2-3,TRBD1,once,TRBV12-5,CASGPGTGSTDTQYF,TGTGCTAGTGGTCCCGGGACAGGGAGTACAGATACGCAGTATTTT
TRBJ2-2,TRBD1,-,TRBV19,CASSLGQRNTGELFF,TGTGCCAGTAGTTTGGGACAGCGGAACACCGGGGAGCTGTTTTTT
TRBJ1-1,-,-,TRBV11-1,CASSLRTDTEAFF,TGTGCCAGCAGCCTGCGGACAGACACTGAAGCTTTCTTT
TRBJ1-1,TRBD1,-,TRBV5-1,CASSLVGGSTEAFF,TGCGCCAGCAGCTTGGTAGGGGGCTCAACTGAAGCTTTCTTT
TRBJ2-2,TRBD1,-,TRBV14,CASSQAGQGRTGELFF,TGTGCCAGCAGCCAAGCCGGACAGGGTAGAACCGGGGAGCTGTTTTTT
TRBJ2-1,TRBD2,-,TRBV28,CASSPRTSGGPEQFF,TGTGCCAGCAGTCCTAGGACTAGCGGGGGGCCTGAGCAGTTCTTC
TRBJ1-1,-,-,TRBV3-1/TRBV3-2,CASSQTGGGEAFF,TGTGCCAGCAGCCAGACAGGAGGCGGTGAAGCTTTCTTT
TRBJ1-6,-,-,TRBV30,CAWRRGGNYSPLHF,TGTGCCTGGAGACGGGGGGGAAACTATTCACCCCTCCACTTT
TRBJ1-2,-,-,TRBV28,CASTIAQGLNGYTF,TGTGCCAGCACCATCGCGCAGGGCTTAAATGGCTACACCTTC
TRBJ2-5,-,-,TRBV10-3,CAISEFQKETQYF,TGTGCCATCAGTGAGTTTCAAAAAGAGACCCAGTACTTC
TRBJ1-2,TRBD1,once,TRBV28,CASTLTGGELRGYTF,TGTGCCAGCACCCTAACAGGGGGCGAGTTGAGAGGCTACACCTTC
TRBJ1-4,TRBD1,-,TRBV18,CASSPDRGEEKLFF,TGTGCCAGCTCACCGGACAGGGGTGAGGAAAAACTGTTTTTT
TRBJ2-1,TRBD2,-,TRBV30,CAWQFPSGGAYEQFF,TGTGCCTGGCAGTTTCCTAGCGGGGGGGCCTATGAGCAGTTCTTC
TRBJ1-4,-,-,TRBV2,CASSDSGPATNEKLFF,TGTGCCAGCAGTGATTCGGGGCCTGCAACTAATGAAAAACTGTTTTTT